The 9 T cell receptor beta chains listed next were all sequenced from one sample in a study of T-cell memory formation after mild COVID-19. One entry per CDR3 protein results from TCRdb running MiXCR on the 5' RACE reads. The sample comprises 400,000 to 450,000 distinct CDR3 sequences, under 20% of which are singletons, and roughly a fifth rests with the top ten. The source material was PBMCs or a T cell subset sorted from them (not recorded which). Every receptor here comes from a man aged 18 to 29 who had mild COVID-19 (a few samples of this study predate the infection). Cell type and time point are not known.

The CDR3 DNA sequence: TGTGCCAGCAGCTTAGCGACAGGGGCCCTCGCTGAAGCTTTCTTT. Its translation is CASSLATGALAEAFF. The V call is TRBV7-8, the J call TRBJ1-1; TRBD1 matches 8 bases. This CDR3 is 15 amino acids long. V lost 0 bases, J lost 6 bases, and 6 bases stayed unmatched. Germline V gives CDR1 SGHVS, CDR2 FQNEAQ.

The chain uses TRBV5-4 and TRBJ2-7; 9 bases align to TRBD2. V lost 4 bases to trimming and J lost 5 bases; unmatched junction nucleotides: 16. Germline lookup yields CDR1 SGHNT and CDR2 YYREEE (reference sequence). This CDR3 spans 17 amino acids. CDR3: CASSERVLGLAGDEQYF. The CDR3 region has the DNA TGTGCCAGCAGCGAAAGGGTCCTGGGACTAGCAGGTGACGAGCAGTACTTC. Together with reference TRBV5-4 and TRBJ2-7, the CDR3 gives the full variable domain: ETGVTQSPTHLIKTRGQQVTLRCSSQSGHNTVSWYQQALGQGPQFIFQYYREEENGRGNFPPRFSGLQFPNYSSELNVNALELDDSALYLCASSERVLGLAGDEQYFGPGTRLTVT.

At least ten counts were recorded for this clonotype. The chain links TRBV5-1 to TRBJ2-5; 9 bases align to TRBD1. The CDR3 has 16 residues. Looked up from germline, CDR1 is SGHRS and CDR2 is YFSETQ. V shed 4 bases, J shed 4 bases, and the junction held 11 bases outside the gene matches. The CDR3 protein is CASSPLTGGIAETQYF. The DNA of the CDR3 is TGCGCCAGCAGCCCCCTGACAGGGGGGATTGCAGAGACCCAGTACTTC.

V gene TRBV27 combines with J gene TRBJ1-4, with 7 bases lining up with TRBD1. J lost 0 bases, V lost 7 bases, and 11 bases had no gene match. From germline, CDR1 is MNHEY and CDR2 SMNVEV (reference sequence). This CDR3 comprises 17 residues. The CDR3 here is CASNYRGPPATNEKLFF. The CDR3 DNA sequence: TGTGCCAGCAACTACAGGGGTCCCCCTGCAACTAATGAAAAACTGTTTTTT.

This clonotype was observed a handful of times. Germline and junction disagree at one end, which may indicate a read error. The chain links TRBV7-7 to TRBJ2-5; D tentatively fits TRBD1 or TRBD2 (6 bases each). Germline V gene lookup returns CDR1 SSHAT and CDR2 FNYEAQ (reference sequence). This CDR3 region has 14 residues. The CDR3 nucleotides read TGTGCTAGCAGCTCGGGATCCGGGGGCGAGACCCAGTACTTC. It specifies CASSSGSGGETQYF.

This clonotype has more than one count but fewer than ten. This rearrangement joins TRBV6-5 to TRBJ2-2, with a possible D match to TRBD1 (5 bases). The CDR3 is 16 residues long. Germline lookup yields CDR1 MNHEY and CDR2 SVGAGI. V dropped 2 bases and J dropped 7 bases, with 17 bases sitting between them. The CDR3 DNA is TGTGCCAGCAGTTACGGCGCCCAGGGTTTCGGCGGGGAGCTGTTTTTT. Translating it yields CASSYGAQGFGGELFF.

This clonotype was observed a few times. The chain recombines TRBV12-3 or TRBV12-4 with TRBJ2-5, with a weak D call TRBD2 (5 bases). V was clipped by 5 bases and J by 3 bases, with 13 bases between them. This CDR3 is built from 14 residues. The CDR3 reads CASSLRGWEETQYF. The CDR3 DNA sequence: TGTGCCAGCAGTCTCCGAGGGTGGGAAGAGACCCAGTACTTC.

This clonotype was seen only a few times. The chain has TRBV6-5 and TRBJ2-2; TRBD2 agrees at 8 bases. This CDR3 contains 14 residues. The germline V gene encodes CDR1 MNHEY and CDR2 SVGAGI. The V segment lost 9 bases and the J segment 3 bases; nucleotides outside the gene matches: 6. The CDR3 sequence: CASRGGVYTGELFF. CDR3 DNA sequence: TGTGCCAGTCGGGGGGGGGTTTACACCGGGGAGCTGTTTTTT.

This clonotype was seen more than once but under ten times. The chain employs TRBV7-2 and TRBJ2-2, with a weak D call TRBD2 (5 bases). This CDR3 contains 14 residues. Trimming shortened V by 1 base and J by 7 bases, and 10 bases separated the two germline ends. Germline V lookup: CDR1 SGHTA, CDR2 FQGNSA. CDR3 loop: CASSLGGSGGELFF. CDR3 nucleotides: TGTGCCAGCAGCTTAGGAGGGTCGGGCGGGGAGCTGTTTTTT.